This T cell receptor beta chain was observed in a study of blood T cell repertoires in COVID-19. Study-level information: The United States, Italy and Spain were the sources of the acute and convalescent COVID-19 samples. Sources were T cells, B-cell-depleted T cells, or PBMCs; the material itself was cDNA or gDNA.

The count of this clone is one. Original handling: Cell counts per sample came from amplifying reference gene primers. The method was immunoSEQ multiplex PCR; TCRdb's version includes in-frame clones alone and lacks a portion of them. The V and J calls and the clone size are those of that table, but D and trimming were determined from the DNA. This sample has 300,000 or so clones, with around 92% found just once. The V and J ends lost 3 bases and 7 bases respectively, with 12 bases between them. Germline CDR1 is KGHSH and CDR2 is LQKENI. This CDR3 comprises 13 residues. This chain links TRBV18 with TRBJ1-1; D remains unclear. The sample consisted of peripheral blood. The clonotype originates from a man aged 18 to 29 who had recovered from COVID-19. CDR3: CASSPLSESEAFF. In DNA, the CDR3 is TGTGCCAGCTCACCGCTTTCGGAGAGTGAAGCTTTCTTT. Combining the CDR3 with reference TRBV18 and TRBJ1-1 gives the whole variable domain NAGVMQNPRHLVRRRGQEARLRCSPMKGHSHVYWYRQLPEEGLKFMVYLQKENIIDESGMPKERFSAEFPKEGPSILRIQQVVRGDSAAYFCASSPLSESEAFFGQGTRLTVV.